The 30 T cell receptor beta chains reported below all come from one sample, sequenced in a study of blood T cell repertoires in COVID-19. Clones were read by immunoSEQ multiplex PCR, and TCRdb kept only the in-frame ones, dropping some. The sample carries about 140,000 clones, around 79% recorded once. Sequencing was performed on PBMCs or T cells enriched from blood (not recorded which). The receptor set was obtained from a woman in her 50s who had recovered from COVID-19.

This chain uses TRBV25-1 with TRBJ2-7; 9 nucleotides align to TRBD1. This CDR3 has 16 amino acids. The ends lost 3 bases at V and 4 bases at J; junction bases unmatched: 10. Germline CDR1 MGHDK, CDR2 SYGVNS. For the CDR3, the DNA is TGTGCCAGCAGTGATGTGGTGGGACAGGGATATTACGAGCAGTACTTC. Its protein product is CASSDVVGQGYYEQYF.

This chain connects TRBV5-4 to TRBJ2-3; 8 nucleotides agree with TRBD2. Germline CDR1 reads SGHNT; CDR2 reads YYREEE (reference sequence). J was trimmed by 6 bases and V by 2 bases; bases with no gene match: 8. The CDR3 consists of 15 residues. Here the CDR3 DNA reads TGTGCCAGCAGCTTTACCGGGACTAGTTGGGATACGCAGTATTTT. This codes for CASSFTGTSWDTQYF.

J is TRBJ1-1 and V is TRBV6-5; the D gene is possibly TRBD1 (5 bases). The V and J ends lost 2 bases and 0 bases respectively, with 10 bases between them. The length of the CDR3 is 15 residues. From germline, CDR1 is MNHEY and CDR2 SVGAGI. This CDR3 reads CASSYSRGMNTEAFF. CDR3 nucleotide sequence: TGTGCCAGCAGTTACAGTCGGGGGATGAACACTGAAGCTTTCTTT.

This CDR3 reads CASSLAPGANTEAFF. The CDR3 DNA reads TGTGCCAGCAGCTTGGCCCCAGGCGCGAACACTGAAGCTTTCTTT. The V and J genes are TRBV5-5 and TRBJ1-1; D gene uncertain. The CDR3 is 15 residues long. Germline CDR1 reads SGHKS; CDR2 reads YYEKEE (reference sequence). Trimming removed 0 bases from V and 1 base from J, with 10 bases in between.

The gene calls are TRBV5-5 and TRBJ1-5, with TRBD1 as a possible D gene (6 bases). V was shortened by 0 bases and J by 3 bases, with 16 bases between the two germline ends. The CDR3 covers 17 residues. Per germline, CDR1 SGHKS and CDR2 YYEKEE (reference sequence). The CDR3, as DNA: TGTGCCAGCAGCTTGGATACAGGGCGTTTTTACAATCAGCCCCAGCATTTT. It encodes CASSLDTGRFYNQPQHF.

This chain uses TRBV6-5 with TRBJ2-2; 8 bases line up with TRBD2. CDR1 is MNHEY and CDR2 is SVGAGI in the germline V gene. CDR3 length: 16 residues. Trimming took 2 bases from V and 1 from J; bases not matched to a gene: 3. In DNA form, the CDR3 reads TGTGCCAGCAGTTACGATCTAGCGGGGAACACCGGGGAGCTGTTTTTT. Protein: CASSYDLAGNTGELFF.

The chain has TRBV3-1 (or the pseudogene TRBV3-2) and TRBJ1-5, with D maybe TRBD1 (6 bases). The CDR3 runs 16 residues. The germline gives CDR1 LGHDT, CDR2 YNNKEL (reference sequence). Deletions cut 2 bases from V and 6 bases from J, with 17 bases between. CDR3 sequence: CASSQTRATGVQPQHF. The DNA of the CDR3 is TGTGCCAGCAGCCAAACAAGGGCGACAGGAGTTCAGCCCCAGCATTTT.

This clone occurred once. CDR3 region: CASSTTGTSAMKEQYF. The CDR3 DNA reads TGCGCCAGCAGCACGACCGGGACTAGCGCGATGAAGGAGCAGTACTTC. V and J are TRBV5-1 and TRBJ2-7; TRBD2 agrees at 10 bases. The CDR3 totals 16 residues. The trim removed 4 bases at V and 7 bases at J, leaving 14 bases unmatched. Germline assignment: CDR1 SGHRS and CDR2 YFSETQ.

CDR3 DNA: TGTGCAACTCCCCTGCCTGAGGGTCAAGAGACCCAGTACTTC. Its protein product is CATPLPEGQETQYF. This chain connects TRBV12-2 to TRBJ2-5; no check of the table's D call, TRBD2, against the DNA was made. TRBV12-2 is marked as a pseudogene. The CDR3 has 14 amino acids.

In this sample, this clone turned up a few times. J is TRBJ1-4 and V is TRBV11-2; 7 bases fit TRBD1. This CDR3 region has 14 residues. The ends lost 5 bases at V and 4 bases at J; junction bases unmatched: 4. Germline V lookup: CDR1 SGHAT, CDR2 FQNNGV. CDR3 nucleotide sequence: TGTGCCAGCAGCCGGGGACAGAGTAATGAAAAACTGTTTTTT. Translating gives CASSRGQSNEKLFF.

V usage is TRBV29-1 and J usage is TRBJ1-3; D might be TRBD1 (5 bases). The CDR3 is 12 residues long. Germline V gene data show CDR1 as SQVTM and CDR2 as ANQGSEA. With 6 bases removed from V and 2 bases from J, the gap between germline ends came to 8 bases. CDR3 DNA: TGCAGCGTCTCAGGGACTGGAAACACCATATATTTT. It codes for CSVSGTGNTIYF.

V usage is TRBV5-1 and J usage is TRBJ1-2; D ambiguous. The CDR3 sequence is 15 residues long. Germline V gives CDR1 SGHRS, CDR2 YFSETQ. V lost 3 bases and J lost 4, with 16 bases in between. The CDR3 loop reads CASSSTGELSYGYTF. The CDR3 nucleotides are TGCGCCAGCAGCTCCACTGGAGAACTATCCTATGGCTACACCTTC.

CDR3 residues: CASSGPAGQFF. As DNA, the CDR3 is TGTGCCAGCAGTGGACCTGCAGGGCAGTTCTTC. This sequence joins TRBV2 and TRBJ2-1; no definite D call. Germline CDR1 is SNHLY and CDR2 is FYNNEI. V was clipped by 4 bases and J by 12 bases, with 10 bases between them. The CDR3 contains 11 residues.

The rearrangement joins TRBV25-1 to TRBJ1-2, with D hard to call. Trimming stripped 6 bases from V and 4 bases from J, with 12 bases between. CDR1 is MGHDK and CDR2 is SYGVNS in the germline V gene. This CDR3 is built from 13 residues. The DNA for the CDR3 is TGTGCCAGCAGGCGAAGCGAATCCTATGGCTACACCTTC. Protein: CASRRSESYGYTF.

The V and J genes are TRBV6-5 and TRBJ1-2, with 8 bases that match TRBD1. V trimming: 7 bases; J trimming: 2 bases; junction bases outside the gene matches: 9. Germline loops: CDR1 MNHEY, CDR2 SVGAGI. The CDR3 has 15 amino acids. The CDR3, as DNA: TGTGCCAGCATTTCGGACAGGGTGTCCAACTATGGCTACACCTTC. Its protein is CASISDRVSNYGYTF.

The V call is TRBV24-1, the J call TRBJ2-1, with 8 positions matching TRBD1. V lost 7 bases and J lost 0; bases outside the gene matches: 4. The germline CDR1 and CDR2 sequences are KGHDR and SFDVKD. The CDR3 contains 15 residues. The CDR3 reads CATSITGGSYNEQFF. Written as DNA, the CDR3 is TGTGCCACCAGCATCACAGGGGGCTCCTACAATGAGCAGTTCTTC.

The chain couples TRBV5-4 to TRBJ1-6, with D perhaps TRBD1 (5 bases). The length of the CDR3 is 12 residues. The germline V gene encodes CDR1 SGHNT and CDR2 YYREEE (reference sequence). V lost 4 bases, J lost 10 bases, and 9 bases lay in between. The CDR3 DNA follows: TGTGCCAGCAGCCCAGGGTCGTCACCCCTCCACTTT. This sequence encodes CASSPGSSPLHF.

The chain is built from TRBV5-5 and TRBJ1-2; perhaps TRBD1 as D (5 bases). Germline CDR1 is SGHKS and CDR2 is YYEKEE (reference sequence). Between the trimmed V and J ends, which lost 4 bases and 4 bases, there was a span of 14 bases. The CDR3 has 14 amino acids. This chain's CDR3 is CASSPPGNPYGYTF. The DNA for the CDR3 is TGTGCCAGCAGCCCGCCAGGGAACCCCTATGGCTACACCTTC.

The genes are TRBV21-1 and TRBJ1-5; the table calls TRBD1, which could not be checked here. TRBV21-1 is assigned pseudogene status. The CDR3 contains 12 residues. The CDR3, as DNA: TGTGCCAGCACCACAGGGGATCAGCCCCAGCATTTT. Translating gives CASTTGDQPQHF.

The chain recombines TRBV19 with TRBJ1-6; D is perhaps TRBD1 (5 bases). Germline CDR1 is LNHDA and CDR2 is SQIVND (reference sequence). This CDR3 has 15 residues. The V and J ends lost 4 bases and 7 bases respectively, with 14 bases between them. CDR3 in amino acids: CASSTLRVGNSPLHF. The CDR3 coding sequence is TGTGCCAGTAGTACTCTCAGGGTGGGGAATTCACCCCTCCACTTT.

The rearrangement links TRBV7-3 to TRBJ2-3; possibly TRBD1 for D (6 bases). With 4 bases removed from V and 2 bases from J, the gap between germline ends came to 10 bases. CDR1 is SGHTA, CDR2 FQGTGA, per germline. The CDR3 is made up of 14 amino acids. This CDR3 is CASSSRQATDTQYF. The CDR3 DNA reads TGTGCCAGCAGCTCCAGACAGGCCACAGATACGCAGTATTTT. Drawing the rest from reference TRBV7-3 and TRBJ2-3, the complete variable domain is GAGVSQTPSNKVTEKGKYVELRCDPISGHTALYWYRQSLGQGPEFLIYFQGTGAADDSGLPNDRFFAVRPEGSVSTLKIQRTERGDSAVYLCASSSRQATDTQYFGPGTRLTVL.

The chain carries TRBV28 and TRBJ2-1; 9 bases match TRBD2. CDR3 size: 19 residues. Unmatched junction bases numbered 20, after V lost 4 bases and J lost 7 bases. Germline loops: CDR1 MDHEN, CDR2 SYDVKM. Here the CDR3 DNA reads TGTGCCAGCAGTTCCCCAGCTAGCGGGAAAAATAAGGTATTTAATGAGCAGTTCTTC. It codes for CASSSPASGKNKVFNEQFF.

This chain links TRBV28 with TRBJ2-2; D is ambiguous. The germline gives CDR1 MDHEN, CDR2 SYDVKM. The CDR3 consists of 11 residues. V gave up 5 bases and J gave up 9 bases, with 7 bases separating them. The CDR3 nucleotides read TGTGCCAGCAGTCGAGGCCGGGAGCTGTTTTTT. It specifies CASSRGRELFF.

The count of this clone is one. The rearrangement uses TRBV10-1 and TRBJ2-1, with 12 bases fitting TRBD2. Germline V gives CDR1 WNHNN, CDR2 SYGVQD (reference sequence). The CDR3 contains 18 residues. Trimming removed 5 bases from V and 8 bases from J; junction bases left unmatched: 16. The DNA for the CDR3 is TGCGCCAGCAGTACCAGCCACCTGACTAGCGGGAGTCCGGATGAGCAGTTCTTC. This codes for CASSTSHLTSGSPDEQFF.

This chain joins TRBV20-1 and TRBJ2-5, with TRBD2 matching 8 bases. The CDR3 is made up of 14 amino acids. Germline V gives CDR1 DFQATT, CDR2 SNEGSKA (reference sequence). Germline trimming cut 3 bases from V and 1 base from J; bases unmatched to any gene: 4. The CDR3 protein is CSASSGVGQETQYF. CDR3 sequence (DNA): TGCAGTGCTAGTAGCGGGGTGGGCCAAGAGACCCAGTACTTC.

The chain carries TRBV19 and TRBJ1-1; D is unclear. The CDR3 is made up of 13 amino acids. V lost 8 bases to trimming and J lost 4 bases, with 14 bases between them. Germline V gene lookup returns CDR1 LNHDA and CDR2 SQIVND (reference sequence). DNA of the CDR3: TGTGCCAGTGGTACCTGGAGTGGCACTGAAGCTTTCTTT. Its translation: CASGTWSGTEAFF.

The chain links TRBV7-3 to TRBJ2-1; 10 nucleotides match TRBD2. Germline CDR1 is SGHTA and CDR2 is FQGTGA. The V gene end was trimmed by 5 bases and the J gene end by 1 base; junction bases not matched to a gene: 5. The CDR3 is made up of 16 amino acids. This CDR3 is CASSPSGSFSYNEQFF. CDR3 bases: TGTGCCAGCAGCCCTAGCGGGAGTTTTTCCTACAATGAGCAGTTCTTC.

The chain employs TRBV27 and TRBJ2-7, with 10 bases identical to TRBD1. Germline values: CDR1 MNHEY, CDR2 SMNVEV (reference sequence). CDR3 length: 15 amino acids. J lost 0 bases, V lost 4 bases, and 3 bases had no gene match. The CDR3 loop reads CASSSDRGPSYEQYF. The CDR3 nucleotides read TGTGCCAGCAGTTCAGACAGGGGGCCCTCCTACGAGCAGTACTTC.

J is TRBJ1-4 and V is TRBV5-1; perhaps TRBD1 as D (5 bases). V lost 4 bases and J 3 bases, leaving 13 bases between the germline ends. The CDR3 runs to 15 residues. Looked up from germline, CDR1 is SGHRS and CDR2 is YFSETQ. The CDR3 sequence: CASSPPGGANEKLFF. The CDR3 coding sequence is TGCGCCAGCAGCCCCCCGGGGGGGGCTAATGAAAAACTGTTTTTT.

This rearrangement joins TRBV11-2 to TRBJ2-3; 8 nucleotides align to TRBD1. This CDR3 has 16 amino acids. Germline V gene sequence: CDR1 SGHAT, CDR2 FQNNGV. V trimming: 4 bases; J trimming: 4 bases; junction bases outside the gene matches: 10. CDR3 protein: CASSYLLQGAPDTQYF. The CDR3 DNA sequence: TGTGCCAGCAGCTACCTGTTGCAGGGGGCCCCAGATACGCAGTATTTT.